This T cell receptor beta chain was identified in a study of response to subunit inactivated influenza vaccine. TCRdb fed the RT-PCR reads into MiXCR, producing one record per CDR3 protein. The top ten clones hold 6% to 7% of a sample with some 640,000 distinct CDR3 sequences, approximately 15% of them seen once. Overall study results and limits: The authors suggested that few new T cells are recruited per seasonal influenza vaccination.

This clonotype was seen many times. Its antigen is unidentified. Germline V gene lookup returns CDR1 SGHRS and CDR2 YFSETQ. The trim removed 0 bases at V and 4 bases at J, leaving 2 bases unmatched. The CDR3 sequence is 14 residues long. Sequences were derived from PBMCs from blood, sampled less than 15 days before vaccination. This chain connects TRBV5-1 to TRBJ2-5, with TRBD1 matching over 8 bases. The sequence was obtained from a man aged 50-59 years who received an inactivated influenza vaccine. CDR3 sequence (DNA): TGCGCCAGCAGCTTGGCCGGACAGGGAGAGACCCAGTACTTC. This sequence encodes CASSLAGQGETQYF.